This T cell receptor beta chain derives from a study of cytomegalovirus exposure and HLA in healthy donors. In the PCR, 60 Vbeta and 13 Jbeta primers were used. Repertoires were generated with immunoSEQ multiplex PCR, while TCRdb's copy carries only in-frame clones and drops some. The table lists 70,000 to 75,000 clones, roughly 78% of them singletons. Sequencing was done on a sample of PBMCs. The origin of this receptor is a woman between 40 and 55 years old in good health and CMV-seropositive.

The CDR3 loop reads CSVRQGADQPQHF. CDR3 nucleotide sequence: TGCAGCGTCCGACAGGGGGCCGATCAGCCCCAGCATTTT. The chain recombines TRBV29-1 with TRBJ1-5; TRBD1 matches at 10 bases. There are 13 residues in the CDR3. Germline CDR1 and CDR2: SQVTM and ANQGSEA. The V segment lost 6 bases and the J segment 5 bases; nucleotides outside the gene matches: 4.